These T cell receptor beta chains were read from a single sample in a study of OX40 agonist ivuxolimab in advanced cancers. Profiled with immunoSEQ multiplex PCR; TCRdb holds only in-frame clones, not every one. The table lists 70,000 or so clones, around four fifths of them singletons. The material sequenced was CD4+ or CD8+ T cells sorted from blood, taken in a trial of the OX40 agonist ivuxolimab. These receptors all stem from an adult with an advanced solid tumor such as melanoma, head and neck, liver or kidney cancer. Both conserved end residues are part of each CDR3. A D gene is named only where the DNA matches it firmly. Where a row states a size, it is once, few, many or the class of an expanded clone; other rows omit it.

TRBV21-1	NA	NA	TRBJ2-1	CASSLRTSGRCYNEQFF	TGTGCCAGCAGCCTTCGGACTAGCGGGAGGTGTTACAATGAGCAGTTCTTC
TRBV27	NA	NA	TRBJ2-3	CASSFPEADTQYF	TGTGCCAGCAGTTTCCCAGAAGCAGATACGCAGTATTTT
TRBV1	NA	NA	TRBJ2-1	CTSSQLAVYNEQFF	TGCACCAGCAGCCAACTAGCGGTTTACAATGAGCAGTTCTTC
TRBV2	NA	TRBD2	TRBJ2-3	CASKPGLGTDTQYF	TGTGCCAGCAAACCGGGACTAGGCACAGATACGCAGTATTTT
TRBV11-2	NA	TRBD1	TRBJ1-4	CASRRGRGTANEKLFF	TGTGCCAGCAGACGAGGTCGGGGGACAGCTAATGAAAAACTGTTTTTT
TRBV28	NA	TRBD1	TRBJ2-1	CASLDRGLFNEQFF	TGTGCCAGCCTGGACAGGGGGCTTTTCAATGAGCAGTTCTTC
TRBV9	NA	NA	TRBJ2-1	CASSLNNEQFF	TGTGCCAGCAGCTTGAACAATGAGCAGTTCTTC
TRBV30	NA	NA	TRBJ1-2	CAWIRGTAGYGYTF	TGTGCCTGGATTAGAGGGACCGCGGGCTATGGCTACACCTTC
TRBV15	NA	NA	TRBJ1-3	CATSRVGSSGNTIYF	TGTGCCACCAGCAGAGTTGGTAGCTCTGGAAACACCATATATTTT
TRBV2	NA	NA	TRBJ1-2	CASTDSASNYGYTF	TGTGCCAGCACCGACAGTGCCTCTAACTATGGCTACACCTTC
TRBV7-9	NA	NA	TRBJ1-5	CASSLGGRPQHF	TGTGCCAGCAGCTTAGGCGGGCGGCCCCAGCATTTT
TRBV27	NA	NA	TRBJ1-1	CASSSPHGGGAAVTEAFF	TGTGCCAGCAGTTCTCCCCATGGGGGGGGCGCCGCGGTGACTGAAGCTTTCTTT
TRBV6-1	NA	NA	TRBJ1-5	CASSGQSNQPQHF	TGTGCCAGCAGTGGACAGAGCAATCAGCCCCAGCATTTT
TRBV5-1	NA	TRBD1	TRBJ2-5	CASSFGLGGRAETQYF	TGCGCCAGCAGCTTTGGGCTAGGGGGCCGGGCTGAGACCCAGTACTTC
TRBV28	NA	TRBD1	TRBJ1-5	CASSPSGQGGNQPQHF	TGTGCCAGCAGTCCCTCTGGACAGGGCGGCAATCAGCCCCAGCATTTT
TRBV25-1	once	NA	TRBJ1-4	CASSEFEKLFF	TGTGCCAGCAGTGAATTTGAAAAACTGTTTTTT
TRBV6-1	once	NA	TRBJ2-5	CASSETGSVETQYF	TGTGCCAGCAGTGAAACAGGGTCGGTGGAGACCCAGTACTTC
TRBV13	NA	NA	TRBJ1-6	CASSSGTANSPLHF	TGTGCCAGCAGCTCCGGGACGGCAAATTCACCCCTCCACTTT
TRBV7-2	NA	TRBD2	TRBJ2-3	CASNPAGRSTDTQYF	TGTGCCAGCAACCCAGCGGGAAGGAGCACAGATACGCAGTATTTT
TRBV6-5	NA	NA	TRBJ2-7	CASSYSNVGNSGEQYF	TGTGCCAGCAGTTACTCGAACGTTGGAAACTCGGGCGAGCAGTACTTC
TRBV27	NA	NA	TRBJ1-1	CASSSGLLGTEAFF	TGTGCCAGCAGTTCGGGGCTTCTTGGCACTGAAGCTTTCTTT
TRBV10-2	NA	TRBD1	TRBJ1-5	CASRETGGNQPQHF	TGCGCCAGCAGGGAGACAGGGGGCAATCAGCCCCAGCATTTT
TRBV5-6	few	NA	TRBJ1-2	CASSLGRPAGYTF	TGTGCCAGCAGCTTGGGCAGGCCGGCGGGCTACACCTTC
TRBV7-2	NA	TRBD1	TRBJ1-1	CASSFRDRGLRNTEAFF	TGTGCCAGCAGCTTCCGGGACAGGGGGCTCAGGAACACTGAAGCTTTCTTT
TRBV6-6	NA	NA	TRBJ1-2	CASRTSPGGYTF	TGTGCCAGCAGAACATCTCCGGGAGGCTACACCTTC